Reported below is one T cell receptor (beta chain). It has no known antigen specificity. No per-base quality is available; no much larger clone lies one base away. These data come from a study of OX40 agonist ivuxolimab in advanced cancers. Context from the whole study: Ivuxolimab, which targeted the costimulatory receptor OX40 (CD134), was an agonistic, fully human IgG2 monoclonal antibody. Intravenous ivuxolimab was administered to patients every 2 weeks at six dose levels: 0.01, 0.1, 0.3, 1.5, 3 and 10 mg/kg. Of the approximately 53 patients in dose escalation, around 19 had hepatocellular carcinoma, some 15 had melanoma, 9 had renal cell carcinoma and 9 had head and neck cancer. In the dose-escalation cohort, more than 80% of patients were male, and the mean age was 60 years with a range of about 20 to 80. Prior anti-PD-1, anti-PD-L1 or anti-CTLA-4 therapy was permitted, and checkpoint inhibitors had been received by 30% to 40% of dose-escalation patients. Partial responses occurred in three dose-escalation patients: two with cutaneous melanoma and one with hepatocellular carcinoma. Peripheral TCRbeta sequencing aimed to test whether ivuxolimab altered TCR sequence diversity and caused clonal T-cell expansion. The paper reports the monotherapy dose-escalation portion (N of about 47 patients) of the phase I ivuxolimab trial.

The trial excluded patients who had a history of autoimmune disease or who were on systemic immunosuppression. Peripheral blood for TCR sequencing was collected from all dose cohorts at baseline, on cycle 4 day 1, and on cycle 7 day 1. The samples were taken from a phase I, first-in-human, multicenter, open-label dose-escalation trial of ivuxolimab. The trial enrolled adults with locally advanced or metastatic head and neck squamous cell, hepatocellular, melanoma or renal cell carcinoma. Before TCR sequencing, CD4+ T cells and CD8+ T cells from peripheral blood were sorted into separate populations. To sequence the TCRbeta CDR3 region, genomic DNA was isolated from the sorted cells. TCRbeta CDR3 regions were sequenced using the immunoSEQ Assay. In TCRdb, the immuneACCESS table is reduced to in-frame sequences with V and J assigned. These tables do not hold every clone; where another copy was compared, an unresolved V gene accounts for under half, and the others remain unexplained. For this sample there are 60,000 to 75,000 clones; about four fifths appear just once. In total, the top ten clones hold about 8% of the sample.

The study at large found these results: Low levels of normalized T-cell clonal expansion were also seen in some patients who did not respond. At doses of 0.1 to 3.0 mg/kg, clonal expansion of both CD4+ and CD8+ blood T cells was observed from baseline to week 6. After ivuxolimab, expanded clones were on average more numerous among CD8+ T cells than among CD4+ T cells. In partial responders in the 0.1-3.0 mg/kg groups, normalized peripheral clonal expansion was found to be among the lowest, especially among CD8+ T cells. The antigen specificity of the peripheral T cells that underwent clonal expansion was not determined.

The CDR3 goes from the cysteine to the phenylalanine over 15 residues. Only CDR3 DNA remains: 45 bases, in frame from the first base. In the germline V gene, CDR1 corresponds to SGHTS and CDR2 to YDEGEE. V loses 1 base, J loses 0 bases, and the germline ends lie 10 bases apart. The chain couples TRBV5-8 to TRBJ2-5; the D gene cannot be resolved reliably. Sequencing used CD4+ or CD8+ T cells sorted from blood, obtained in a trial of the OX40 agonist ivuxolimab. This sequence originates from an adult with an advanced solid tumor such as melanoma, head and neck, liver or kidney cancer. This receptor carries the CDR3 CASSLIIENQETQYF. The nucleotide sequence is TGTGCCAGCAGCTTGATTATTGAAAACCAAGAGACCCAGTACTTC.